The T cell receptor beta chain described here comes from a study of blood T cells in healthy people across ages (dated by TCRdb to between 2014 and 2017). At the level of the whole study: In model experiments, roughly one uniquely barcoded TCR beta cDNA molecule per two T cells was captured by template switching. The study measured age-related changes in TCR beta repertoire diversity using deep sequencing normalized with unique cDNA molecular identifiers. Donors were grouped into four age groups: young (average roughly 15 years), middle-aged (less than 40), aged (62) and long-lived (about 90). To avoid experimental bias, donors of different ages were randomly spread across the sequencing lanes. The study analyzed two additional independent replicas of 1 million unique cDNA reads from the same blood draw for two donors, one aged 18 to 30 and one aged 80 or older. Beyond this particular receptor, the publication reports: Estimates of total diversity based on one million sequenced T cells were regarded as lower bounds and as underestimates. Compared with the aged group, the long-lived group had more naive CD4+ T cells, fewer expanded clones and increased TCR diversity, a pattern suggesting age selection. Conclusive comparison of naive and antigen-experienced compartments was prevented by the profiling of bulk unsorted PBMCs. A strong correlation was found between observed TCR beta diversity and the percentage of naive T cells measured by flow cytometry. As age increased, observed TCR beta diversity per million T cells dropped in a roughly linear way, and a significant reduction was already evident by age 40. The CMV infection status of donors was not known, potentially confounding age-related changes in expanded clonotypes.

Taken from cysteine to phenylalanine, the CDR3 has 19 residues. Only the CDR3 region is kept as DNA, spanning 57 bases read in frame from base 1. For CDR1 and CDR2, the germline V gene lists MGHRA and YSYEKL. Trimming removed 3 bases from V and 6 bases from J; the gene matches leave 20 bases unexplained. The method was 5' RACE. Sequenced using an Illumina HiSeq 2500. A second roughly 6 to 11 cycle PCR used a sample-barcoded 5' primer and a J-beta primer mix. Each TCR beta cDNA molecule received a unique molecular identifier from a template-switch 5' adaptor carrying 12 random nucleotides. Each sample yielded at least 3 million CDR3-containing paired-end reads. The Mint cDNA synthesis kit, primed by a TRBC-specific oligonucleotide, was used to synthesize first-strand cDNA from all RNA. All cDNA was treated with uracil-DNA glycosylase and then went through a first 18-cycle PCR with the universal primers M1SS and BC2_uni_R. The published analysis was carried out like this. For normalization, 1 million high-quality reads, each with a distinct molecular identifier, were randomly selected from each sample. Reads sharing molecular identifiers were discarded rather than binned into consensus sequences. MiTCR, run with a Q25 quality threshold and the strictest error-elimination algorithm, handled CDR3 identification, clonotype clustering and error correction. A nonparametric unseen species model with Euler transformation was used to estimate a lower bound on total TCR beta diversity. The public sequencing data were trimmed at Q25 with fastp and processed into clonotypes with MiXCR by TCRdb, which kept only in-frame beta chains. A single entry per CDR3 protein holds the most common genes and DNA from its merged rows. The V and J calls shown here were made by TCRdb, not taken from the authors' results. This sample has some 1.5 million distinct CDR3 sequences in its table, and 42% of those were observed once. In total, the top ten clones hold around 4% of the sample.

The 35 to 40 donors, aged about 6 to 90 years, were systemically healthy Caucasian individuals from Russia. Roughly 10 milliliters of peripheral blood were collected from each donor into EDTA-treated Vacutainer tubes. Ficoll-Paque density-gradient centrifugation was used to isolate PBMCs, with at least 6.5 million per sample. Trizol reagent was used to extract total RNA from the PBMCs, yielding at least 6 micrograms per sample. Naive CD45RAhigh/CD27high T cell percentages were measured by flow cytometry on a PBMC aliquot from every donor. To note about this clonotype: The antigen it recognizes is unknown. Base qualities are not provided; no much larger clone lies one nucleotide away.

Sequencing input: blood. Recombination connected TRBV4-1 to TRBJ2-3; TRBD1 agrees with 8 junctional bases. The TCR comes from a woman between 18 and 29 years old in good health. The sequence in DNA is TGCGCCAGCAGCCATTTAACCGGGACAGGCGCCCAATCGGTGGATACGCAGTATTTT. It encodes CASSHLTGTGAQSVDTQYF.